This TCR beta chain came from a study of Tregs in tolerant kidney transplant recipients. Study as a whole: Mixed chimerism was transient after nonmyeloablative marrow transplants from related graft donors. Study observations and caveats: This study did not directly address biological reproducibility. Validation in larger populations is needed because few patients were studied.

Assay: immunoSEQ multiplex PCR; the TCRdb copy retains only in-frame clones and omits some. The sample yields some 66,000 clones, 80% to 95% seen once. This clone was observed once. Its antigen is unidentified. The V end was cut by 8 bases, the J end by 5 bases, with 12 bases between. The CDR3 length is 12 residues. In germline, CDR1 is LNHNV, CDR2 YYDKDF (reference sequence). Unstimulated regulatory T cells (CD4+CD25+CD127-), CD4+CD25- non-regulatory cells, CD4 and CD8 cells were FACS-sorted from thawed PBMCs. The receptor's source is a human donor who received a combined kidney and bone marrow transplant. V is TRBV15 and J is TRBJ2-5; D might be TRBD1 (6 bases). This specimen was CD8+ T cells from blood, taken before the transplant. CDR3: CATGDTTETQYF. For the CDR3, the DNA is TGTGCCACCGGGGACACGACGGAGACCCAGTACTTC.